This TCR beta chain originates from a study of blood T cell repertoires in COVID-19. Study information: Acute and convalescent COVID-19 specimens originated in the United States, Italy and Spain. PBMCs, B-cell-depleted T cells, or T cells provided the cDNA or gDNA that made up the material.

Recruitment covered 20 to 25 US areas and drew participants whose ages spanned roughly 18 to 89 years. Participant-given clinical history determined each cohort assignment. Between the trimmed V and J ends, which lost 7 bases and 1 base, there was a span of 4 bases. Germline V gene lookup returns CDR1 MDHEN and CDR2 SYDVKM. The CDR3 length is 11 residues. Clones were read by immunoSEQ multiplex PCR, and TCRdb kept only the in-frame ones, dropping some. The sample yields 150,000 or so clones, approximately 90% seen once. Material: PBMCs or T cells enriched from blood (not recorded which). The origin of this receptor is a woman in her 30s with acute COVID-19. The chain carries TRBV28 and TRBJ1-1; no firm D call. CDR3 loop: CASNKNTEAFF. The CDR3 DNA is TGTGCCAGCAACAAGAACACTGAAGCTTTCTTT.